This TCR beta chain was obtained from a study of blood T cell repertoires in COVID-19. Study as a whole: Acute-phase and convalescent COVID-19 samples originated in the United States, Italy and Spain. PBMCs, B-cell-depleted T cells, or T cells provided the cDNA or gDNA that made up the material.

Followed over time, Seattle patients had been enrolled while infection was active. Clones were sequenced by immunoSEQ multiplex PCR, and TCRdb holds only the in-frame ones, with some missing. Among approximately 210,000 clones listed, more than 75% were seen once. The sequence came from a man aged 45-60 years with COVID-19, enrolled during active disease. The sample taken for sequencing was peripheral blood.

This CDR3 reads CASSLGGTGADTQYF. The CDR3 DNA sequence: TGTGCCAGCAGCCTCGGGGGGACAGGGGCAGATACGCAGTATTTT. This chain joins TRBV28 and TRBJ2-3; 10 bases map to TRBD1. Trimming removed 6 bases from V and 4 bases from J; junction bases left unmatched: 7. Germline CDR1 reads MDHEN; CDR2 reads SYDVKM. This CDR3 has 15 amino acids.